This T cell receptor (beta chain) was retrieved from a study of OX40 agonist ivuxolimab in advanced cancers. Study overall: In this cohort, patients received ivuxolimab, an agonistic anti-OX40 (CD134) antibody. Patients were treated with intravenous ivuxolimab, dosed at 0.01 to 10 mg/kg and infused every 2 weeks. Three individuals attained partial responses, comprising one hepatocellular carcinoma case and two cutaneous melanoma cases.

V was shortened by 7 bases and J by 0 bases, with 6 bases between the two germline ends. CDR1 and CDR2 (germline): SNHLY, FYNNEI. This CDR3 has 12 residues. As for this clone: Its specificity is unknown.

Produced via immunoSEQ multiplex PCR; TCRdb's table is partial and in-frame only. The repertoire includes about 35,000 clones, around 92% of them detected once, and roughly 34% sits in the top ten. Study-level points and caveats: Expanded peripheral T cell antigen specificity was not determined.

The receptor was isolated from an adult with an advanced solid tumor such as melanoma, head and neck, liver or kidney cancer. Sample: CD4+ or CD8+ T cells sorted from blood, taken in a trial of the OX40 agonist ivuxolimab. The chain employs TRBV2 and TRBJ1-2, with D unresolved. CDR3 in amino acids: CASTAANYGYTF. CDR3 DNA: TGTGCCAGCACCGCCGCTAACTATGGCTACACCTTC. The whole variable domain, filled in from reference TRBV2 and TRBJ1-2, reads EPEVTQTPSHQVTQMGQEVILRCVPISNHLYFYWYRQILGQKVEFLVSFYNNEISEKSEIFDDQFSVERPDGSNFTLKIRSTKLEDSAMYFCASTAANYGYTFGSGTRLTVV.